This T cell receptor beta chain was sequenced in a study of OX40 agonist ivuxolimab in advanced cancers. Study information: Dose-escalation patients suffered from hepatocellular carcinoma, melanoma, renal cell or head and neck cancer. Partial responses, seen in three patients, involved one hepatocellular carcinoma and two cutaneous melanomas.

General observations from the study: Clones of CD4+ and CD8+ blood T cells grew by week 6 at doses of 0.1 to 3.0 mg/kg. More expanded clones were found, on average, in CD8+ than in CD4+ T cells.

Profiling relied on immunoSEQ multiplex PCR, and the TCRdb table lists in-frame clones only, not all of them. The table has nearly 70,000 clones, 65% to 90% seen once. There are 18 residues in the CDR3. Germline V CDR1 and CDR2: LNHDA, SQIVND (reference sequence). V gave up 9 bases and J gave up 3 bases, with 27 bases separating them. As for this clone: What it binds is unknown.

The specimen was CD4+ or CD8+ T cells sorted from blood, collected in a trial of the OX40 agonist ivuxolimab. V usage is TRBV19 and J usage is TRBJ1-5, with a weak D call TRBD1 (6 bases). This clonotype was sampled from an adult with an advanced solid tumor such as melanoma, head and neck, liver or kidney cancer. DNA for the CDR3: TGTGCCAGCGATGGGACCCGGGAAGGTACAGGGCACAATCAGCCCCAGCATTTT. This codes for CASDGTREGTGHNQPQHF. The full variable domain, its missing parts supplied by reference TRBV19 and TRBJ1-5, is DGGITQSPKYLFRKEGQNVTLSCEQNLNHDAMYWYRQDPGQGLRLIYYSQIVNDFQKGDIAEGYSVSREKKESFPLTVTSAQKNPTAFYLCASDGTREGTGHNQPQHFGDGTRLSIL.